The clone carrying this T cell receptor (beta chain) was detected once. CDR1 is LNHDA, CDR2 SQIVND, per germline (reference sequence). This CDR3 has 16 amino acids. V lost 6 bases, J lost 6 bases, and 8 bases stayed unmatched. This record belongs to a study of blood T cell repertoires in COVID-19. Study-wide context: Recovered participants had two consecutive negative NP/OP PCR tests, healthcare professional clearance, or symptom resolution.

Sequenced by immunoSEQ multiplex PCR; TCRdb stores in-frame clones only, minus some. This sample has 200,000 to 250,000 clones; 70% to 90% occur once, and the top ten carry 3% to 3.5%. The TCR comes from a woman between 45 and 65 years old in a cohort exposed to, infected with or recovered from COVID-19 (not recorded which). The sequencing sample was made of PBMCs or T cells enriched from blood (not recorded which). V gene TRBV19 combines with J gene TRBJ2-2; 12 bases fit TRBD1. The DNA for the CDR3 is TGTGCCAGTAGCATCGGGACAGGGGGCATCTCCGGGGAGCTGTTTTTT. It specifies CASSIGTGGISGELFF.